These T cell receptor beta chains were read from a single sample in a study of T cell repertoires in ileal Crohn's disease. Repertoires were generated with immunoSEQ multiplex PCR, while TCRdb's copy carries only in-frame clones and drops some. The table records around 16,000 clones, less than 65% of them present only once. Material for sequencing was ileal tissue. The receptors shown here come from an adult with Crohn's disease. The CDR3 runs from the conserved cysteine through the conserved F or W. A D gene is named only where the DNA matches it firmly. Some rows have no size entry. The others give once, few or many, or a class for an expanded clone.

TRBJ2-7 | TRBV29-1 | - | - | CSVVEQSYEQYF | TGCAGCGTTGTCGAGCAATCCTACGAGCAGTACTTC
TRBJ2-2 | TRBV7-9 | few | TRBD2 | CASSLSSGFYTGELFF | TGTGCCAGCAGTCTTTCTAGCGGGTTTTACACCGGGGAGCTGTTTTTT
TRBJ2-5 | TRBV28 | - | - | CATGLGGGTGRTQYF | TGTGCCACGGGGCTCGGAGGCGGGACTGGTCGGACCCAGTACTTC
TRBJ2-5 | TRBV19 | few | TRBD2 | CASSIRPIAGQETQYF | TGTGCCAGTAGTATTCGGCCTATAGCGGGGCAAGAGACCCAGTACTTC
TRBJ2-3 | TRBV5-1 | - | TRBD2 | CASSLVTSGREADTQYF | TGCGCCAGCAGCTTGGTAACTAGCGGGAGGGAAGCAGATACGCAGTATTTT
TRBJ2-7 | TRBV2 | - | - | CASTLAGWYEQYF | TGTGCCAGCACGTTAGCCGGGTGGTACGAGCAGTACTTC
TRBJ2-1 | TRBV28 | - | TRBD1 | CASSFRGQGRNEQFF | TGTGCCAGCAGTTTTCGCGGACAGGGTCGGAATGAGCAGTTCTTC
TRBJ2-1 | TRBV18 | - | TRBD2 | CASSLAGTSGRANEQFF | TGTGCCAGCTCCCTCGCCGGGACTAGCGGGAGGGCGAATGAGCAGTTCTTC
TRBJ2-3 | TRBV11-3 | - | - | CASSLGPTGSTDTQYF | TGTGCCAGCAGCTTAGGCCCCACGGGGAGCACAGATACGCAGTATTTT
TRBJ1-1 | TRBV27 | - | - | CASSLSLAMNTEAFF | TGTGCCAGCAGTTTATCCTTAGCTATGAACACTGAAGCTTTCTTT
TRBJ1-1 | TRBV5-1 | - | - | CASSPREAMFLNTEAFF | TGCGCCAGCAGCCCCCGGGAAGCGATGTTTTTGAACACTGAAGCTTTCTTT
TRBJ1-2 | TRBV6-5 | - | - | CASRGVSGGYTF | TGTGCCAGCAGAGGGGTATCTGGTGGCTACACCTTC
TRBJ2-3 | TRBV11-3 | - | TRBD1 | CASSEWTGGTDTQYF | TGTGCCAGCAGCGAGTGGACAGGGGGCACAGATACGCAGTATTTT
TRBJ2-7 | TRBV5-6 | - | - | CASNIRHRAAYEQYF | TGTGCCAGCAACATACGGCACAGGGCAGCCTACGAGCAGTACTTC
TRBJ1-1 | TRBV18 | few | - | CASSRQDSITEAFF | TGTGCCAGCTCACGCCAGGACAGCATCACTGAAGCTTTCTTT
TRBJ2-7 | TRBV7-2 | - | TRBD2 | CASSTGTSGRAYEQYF | TGTGCCAGCAGCACGGGGACTAGCGGGAGAGCTTACGAGCAGTACTTC
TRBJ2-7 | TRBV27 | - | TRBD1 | CASSLILGQGYEQYF | TGTGCCAGCAGTTTAATTCTGGGACAGGGATACGAGCAGTACTTC
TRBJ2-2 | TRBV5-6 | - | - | CASSLTGFTGELFF | TGTGCCAGCAGCCTGACAGGTTTCACCGGGGAGCTGTTTTTT
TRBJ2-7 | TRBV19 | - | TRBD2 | CASGRAGVREQYF | TGTGCCAGTGGAAGAGCGGGAGTGCGTGAGCAGTACTTC
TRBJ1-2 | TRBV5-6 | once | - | CASSPQGYGYTF | TGTGCCAGCAGCCCCCAGGGGTATGGCTACACCTTC
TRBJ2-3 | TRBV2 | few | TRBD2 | CASSERASGGTDTQYF | TGTGCCAGCAGTGAAAGGGCTAGCGGGGGCACAGATACGCAGTATTTT
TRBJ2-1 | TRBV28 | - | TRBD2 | CASSLLGSGNYNEQFF | TGTGCCAGCAGTTTGCTGGGTAGCGGGAATTACAATGAGCAGTTCTTC
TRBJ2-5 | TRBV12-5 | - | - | CASALRETQYF | TGTGCTAGTGCCCTCAGAGAGACCCAGTACTTC
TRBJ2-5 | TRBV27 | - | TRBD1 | CASSPSGTGKETQYF | TGTGCCAGCAGTCCCTCCGGGACAGGCAAAGAGACCCAGTACTTC
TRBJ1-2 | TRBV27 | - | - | CASSSSGNGYTF | TGTGCCAGCTCCTCCTCAGGGAATGGCTACACCTTC
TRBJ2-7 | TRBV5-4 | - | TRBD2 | CASSLGGLAGGEQYF | TGTGCCAGCAGCTTGGGGGGACTAGCGGGAGGCGAGCAGTACTTC
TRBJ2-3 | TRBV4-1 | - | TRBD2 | CASSQGRLAGVADTQYF | TGCGCCAGCAGCCAAGGACGATTAGCGGGAGTCGCAGATACGCAGTATTTT
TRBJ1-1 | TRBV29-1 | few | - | CSVVGGGTEAFF | TGCAGCGTTGTCGGGGGGGGGACTGAAGCTTTCTTT
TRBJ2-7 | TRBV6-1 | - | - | CAGSGPRLGAYEQYF | TGTGCCGGATCCGGTCCCCGGCTCGGGGCCTACGAGCAGTACTTC
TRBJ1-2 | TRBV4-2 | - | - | CASSQEGEGLFNYGYTF | TGTGCCAGCAGCCAAGAAGGGGAGGGTCTTTTTAACTATGGCTACACCTTC
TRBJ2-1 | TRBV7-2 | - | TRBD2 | CASSLETSGGHYEQFF | TGTGCCAGCAGCTTAGAAACTAGCGGGGGCCACTATGAGCAGTTCTTC
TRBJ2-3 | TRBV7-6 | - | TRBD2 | CASSFSGASGRESTDTQYF | TGTGCCAGCAGCTTTAGCGGGGCTAGCGGGAGAGAGAGCACAGATACGCAGTATTTT
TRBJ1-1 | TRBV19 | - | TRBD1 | CASSRDRAGEAFF | TGTGCCAGTAGTCGGGACAGGGCCGGTGAAGCTTTCTTT
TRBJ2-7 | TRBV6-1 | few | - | CATKGSGDTYEQYF | TGTGCCACAAAAGGGAGCGGAGATACCTACGAGCAGTACTTC
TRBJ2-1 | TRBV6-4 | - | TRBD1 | CASSPDRGRNEQFF | TGTGCCAGCAGTCCGGACAGGGGGCGCAATGAGCAGTTCTTC
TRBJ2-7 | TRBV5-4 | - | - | CASSLAAGEQYF | TGTGCCAGCAGCTTGGCGGCGGGAGAGCAGTACTTC
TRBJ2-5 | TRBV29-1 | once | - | CSAIVGETQYF | TGCAGCGCCATCGTCGGGGAGACCCAGTACTTC
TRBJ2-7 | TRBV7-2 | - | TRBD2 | CASSLELAWAYEQYF | TGTGCCAGCAGCTTAGAACTAGCGTGGGCCTACGAGCAGTACTTC
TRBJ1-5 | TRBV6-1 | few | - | CASSLQGHQPQHF | TGTGCCAGCAGTTTGCAGGGCCATCAGCCCCAGCATTTT
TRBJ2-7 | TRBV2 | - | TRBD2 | CASAGGRAEYEQYF | TGTGCCAGCGCGGGGGGGAGGGCCGAATACGAGCAGTACTTC
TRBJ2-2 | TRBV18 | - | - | CASSLRGSAGELFF | TGTGCCAGCTCACTCCGAGGGTCGGCCGGGGAGCTGTTTTTT